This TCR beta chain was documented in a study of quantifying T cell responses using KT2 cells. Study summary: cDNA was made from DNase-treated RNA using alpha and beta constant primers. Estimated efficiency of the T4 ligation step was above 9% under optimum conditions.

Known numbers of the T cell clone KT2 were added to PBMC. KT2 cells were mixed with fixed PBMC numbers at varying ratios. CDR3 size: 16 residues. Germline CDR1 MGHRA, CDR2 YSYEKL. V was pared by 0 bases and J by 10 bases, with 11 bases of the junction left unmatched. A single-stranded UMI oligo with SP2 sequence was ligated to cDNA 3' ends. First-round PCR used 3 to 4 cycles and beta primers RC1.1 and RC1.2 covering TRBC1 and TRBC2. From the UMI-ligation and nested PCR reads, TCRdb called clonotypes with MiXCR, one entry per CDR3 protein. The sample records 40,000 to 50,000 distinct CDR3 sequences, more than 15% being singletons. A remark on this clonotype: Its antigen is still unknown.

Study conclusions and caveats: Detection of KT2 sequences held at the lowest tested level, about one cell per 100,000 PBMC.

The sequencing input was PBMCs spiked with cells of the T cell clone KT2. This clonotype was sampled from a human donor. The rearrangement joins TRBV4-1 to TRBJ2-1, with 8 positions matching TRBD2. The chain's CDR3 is CASSQEHFLAGREQFF. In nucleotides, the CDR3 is TGCGCCAGCAGCCAAGAACATTTCCTAGCGGGCAGGGAGCAGTTCTTC.